The clone carrying this T cell receptor (beta chain) was found a few times. The data were taken from a study of cytomegalovirus exposure and HLA in healthy donors. Trimming removed 2 bases from V and 2 bases from J, with 5 bases in between. The CDR3 is 12 amino acids. The germline CDR1 and CDR2 sequences are SGHDT and YYEEEE. The PCR used 60 Vbeta and 13 Jbeta primers. Assay used: immunoSEQ multiplex PCR; TCRdb lists only in-frame clones, some missing. The sample lists roughly 80,000 clones; over 55% were seen once. The source is a man aged 30 to 45 in good health and CMV-seropositive. The chain carries TRBV5-6 and TRBJ2-7; D is unresolved. Sequenced input: PBMCs. DNA for the CDR3: TGTGCCAGCAGCTTTAACACCTACGAGCAGTACTTC. This gives the protein CASSFNTYEQYF.